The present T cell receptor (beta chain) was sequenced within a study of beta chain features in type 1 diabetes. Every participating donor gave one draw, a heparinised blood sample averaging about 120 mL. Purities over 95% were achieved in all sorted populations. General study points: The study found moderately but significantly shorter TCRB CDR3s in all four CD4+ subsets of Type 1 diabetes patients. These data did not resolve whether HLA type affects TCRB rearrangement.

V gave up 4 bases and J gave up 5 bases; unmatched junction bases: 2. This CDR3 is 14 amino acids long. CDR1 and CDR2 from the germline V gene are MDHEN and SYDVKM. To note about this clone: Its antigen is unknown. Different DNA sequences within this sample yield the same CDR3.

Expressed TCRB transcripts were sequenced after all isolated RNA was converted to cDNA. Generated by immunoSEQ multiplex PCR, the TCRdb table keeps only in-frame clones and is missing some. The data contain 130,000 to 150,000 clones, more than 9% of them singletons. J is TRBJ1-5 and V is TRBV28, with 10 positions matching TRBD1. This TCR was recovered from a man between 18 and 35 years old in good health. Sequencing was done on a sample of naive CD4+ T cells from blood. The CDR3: CASSSGQGDQPQHF. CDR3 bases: TGTGCCAGCAGTTCCGGACAGGGGGATCAGCCCCAGCATTTT.